Listed below are T cell receptor beta chains from one sample, sequenced in a study of T cells in localized non-small cell lung cancer. This table comes from immunoSEQ multiplex PCR, and its TCRdb copy is limited to in-frame clones, with some not included. Of around 3,600 clones detected, about 33% appear once; the ten largest clones hold roughly 6.6%. The material was normal lung tissue next to the tumor, obtained before any cancer treatment. The receptor set was obtained from a woman aged 35-75 years with stage I lung adenocarcinoma. Both conserved end residues are part of each CDR3. The order of the fields is V gene, J gene, D gene, clone size, CDR3 protein, CDR3 DNA. The D gene is left open where the match is weak. The listing skips clone size in some rows; elsewhere it reads once, few, many or a size class.

TRBV18,TRBJ2-2,TRBD2,.,CASSPRPSGDRNTGELFF,TGTGCCAGCTCACCACGGCCTAGCGGGGATCGAAACACCGGGGAGCTGTTTTTT
TRBV19,TRBJ1-1,.,.,CASSILGRAFF,TGTGCCAGTAGTATACTGGGGAGAGCTTTCTTT
TRBV11-3,TRBJ2-7,TRBD2,few,CASSQRLAGGKSYEQYF,TGTGCCAGCAGCCAAAGACTAGCGGGAGGGAAGTCCTACGAGCAGTACTTC
TRBV28,TRBJ2-1,TRBD2,few,CASSTSRTSGLSYNEQFF,TGTGCCAGCAGCACGTCTAGGACTAGCGGGCTCTCCTACAATGAGCAGTTCTTC
TRBV18,TRBJ1-2,TRBD1,.,CASSYSTGQGISGYTF,TGTGCCAGCTCGTACTCGACGGGACAGGGGATAAGTGGCTACACCTTC
TRBV6-8,TRBJ1-2,.,.,CASSIRTFGYTF,TGTGCCAGCAGTATACGGACGTTTGGCTACACCTTC
TRBV11-1,TRBJ1-3,.,few,CASSPRSFSGNTIYF,TGTGCCAGCAGCCCCCGATCTTTCTCTGGAAACACCATATATTTT
TRBV28,TRBJ2-7,.,.,CASSLGGALMYEQYF,TGTGCCAGCAGTTTAGGAGGGGCCCTAATGTACGAGCAGTACTTC
TRBV11-3,TRBJ2-2,TRBD1,medium-sized,CASSFPLLGQGADGELFF,TGTGCCAGCAGCTTCCCTTTACTGGGACAGGGGGCGGACGGGGAGCTGTTTTTT
TRBV30,TRBJ1-5,TRBD1,.,CAWTPGQGWANQPQHF,TGTGCCTGGACCCCGGGACAGGGATGGGCGAATCAGCCCCAGCATTTT
TRBV28,TRBJ2-3,.,.,CASSPGLSTDTQYF,TGTGCCAGCAGTCCCGGACTATCCACAGATACGCAGTATTTT
TRBV19,TRBJ1-6,TRBD1,.,CASRGGIGDSPLHF,TGTGCCAGCCGAGGGGGCATTGGGGATTCACCCCTCCACTTT
TRBV30,TRBJ2-2,.,few,CAWSVARNTGELFF,TGTGCCTGGAGTGTAGCCAGGAACACCGGGGAGCTGTTTTTT
TRBV6-8,TRBJ1-1,.,few,CASSYSQGREAFF,TGTGCCAGCAGTTACTCGCAGGGACGTGAAGCTTTCTTT
TRBV10-3,TRBJ2-5,.,.,CAISESALVGETQYF,TGTGCCATCAGTGAGTCCGCCCTAGTCGGAGAGACCCAGTACTTC
TRBV28,TRBJ2-4,.,few,CASSSPSRLVGPGNIQYF,TGTGCCAGCAGTTCCCCCTCCCGGTTAGTGGGGCCGGGAAACATTCAGTACTTC
TRBV30,TRBJ2-1,TRBD2,.,CAWSVRGTSGRGEQFF,TGTGCCTGGAGTGTACGCGGGACTAGCGGGAGAGGTGAGCAGTTCTTC
TRBV9,TRBJ1-4,TRBD1,few,CASSVRGQVGEKLFF,TGTGCCAGCAGCGTACGGGGACAGGTCGGGGAAAAACTGTTTTTT
TRBV6-8,TRBJ2-1,.,.,CASSYSRDNEQFF,TGTGCCAGCAGTTACTCCAGGGACAATGAGCAGTTCTTC
TRBV9,TRBJ2-7,.,few,CASSEGAGTYEQYF,TGTGCCAGCAGTGAGGGGGCGGGGACCTACGAGCAGTACTTC
TRBV18,TRBJ2-3,TRBD2,.,CASSPNKREPGTDTQYF,TGTGCCAGCTCACCAAACAAGCGGGAGCCGGGCACAGATACGCAGTATTTT
TRBV28,TRBJ1-1,.,.,CASSLGQFEAFF,TGTGCCAGCAGTTTGGGACAATTTGAAGCTTTCTTT
TRBV9,TRBJ1-1,.,.,CASSVEVGPNTEAFF,TGTGCCAGCAGCGTAGAGGTCGGACCGAACACTGAAGCTTTCTTT
TRBV29-1,TRBJ2-6,TRBD1,.,CSVTGTGGFGANVLTF,TGCAGCGTGACCGGGACAGGGGGCTTTGGGGCCAACGTCCTGACTTTC
TRBV7-1,TRBJ2-7,TRBD1,few,CASTGQSPREQYF,TGTGCCAGTACGGGACAGTCCCCTCGGGAGCAGTACTTC
TRBV29-1,TRBJ1-2,.,.,CSFSGGQASGYTF,TGCAGCTTCTCCGGGGGGCAGGCGTCTGGCTACACCTTC
TRBV29-1,TRBJ1-2,.,.,CSVEDRNRVIDGYTF,TGCAGCGTTGAAGATCGTAACAGGGTAATCGATGGCTACACCTTC
TRBV29-1,TRBJ2-2,TRBD2,.,CSVVGLAGMNTGELFF,TGCAGCGTTGTGGGGCTAGCGGGGATGAACACCGGGGAGCTGTTTTTT
TRBV19,TRBJ1-1,TRBD1,few,CASSPRTGVNTEAFF,TGTGCCAGTAGTCCGCGGACAGGAGTGAACACTGAAGCTTTCTTT
TRBV11-3,TRBJ2-1,TRBD2,medium-sized,CASSTPSGSGSNEQFF,TGTGCCAGCAGTACTCCTAGCGGGAGTGGTAGTAATGAGCAGTTCTTC
TRBV29-1,TRBJ1-1,.,.,CSVLTVMNTEAFF,TGCAGCGTCTTGACAGTGATGAACACTGAAGCTTTCTTT
TRBV6-8,TRBJ2-6,.,.,CASSHGGAASGANVLTF,TGTGCCAGCAGCCACGGGGGTGCGGCCTCTGGGGCCAACGTCCTGACTTTC
TRBV9,TRBJ1-6,TRBD1,.,CASSGTGPSLNSPLHF,TGTGCCAGCAGTGGGACAGGCCCTTCTTTAAATTCACCCCTCCACTTT
TRBV5-1,TRBJ1-3,.,.,CASSPFTDPGNTIYF,TGCGCCAGCAGCCCGTTTACAGACCCTGGAAACACCATATATTTT
TRBV9,TRBJ2-5,.,.,CASSVGGGETQYF,TGTGCCAGCAGCGTAGGGGGCGGAGAGACCCAGTACTTC
TRBV6-8,TRBJ1-1,.,large,CASSYSNTEAFF,TGTGCCAGCAGTTACTCCAACACTGAAGCTTTCTTT
TRBV19,TRBJ1-5,.,few,CASSIIEGLRDYSNQPQHF,TGTGCCAGTAGTATCATAGAGGGCTTAAGGGATTATAGCAATCAGCCCCAGCATTTT
TRBV6-8,TRBJ1-1,.,few,CASSPTVGPVPNTEAFF,TGTGCCAGCAGTCCGACCGTGGGCCCTGTCCCGAACACTGAAGCTTTCTTT
TRBV30,TRBJ2-5,.,few,CAWSVGAIKETQYF,TGTGCCTGGAGTGTAGGGGCGATCAAAGAGACCCAGTACTTC
TRBV29-1,TRBJ2-3,.,.,CSAKRMGTDTQYF,TGCAGCGCGAAGAGGATGGGCACAGATACGCAGTATTTT
TRBV29-1,TRBJ2-5,.,.,CSVSLGGRETQYF,TGCAGCGTTTCCCTTGGGGGGCGTGAGACCCAGTACTTC
TRBV19,TRBJ1-1,.,.,CASSRRAGYFTEAFF,TGTGCCAGTAGTAGGAGGGCAGGCTATTTCACTGAAGCTTTCTTT
TRBV5-1,TRBJ2-7,.,.,CASSAGTRGDEQYF,TGCGCCAGCAGTGCCGGGACTCGCGGCGATGAGCAGTACTTC
TRBV11-3,TRBJ2-1,TRBD2,few,CASSLGGLGLAGWSNEQFF,TGTGCCAGCAGCTTAGGAGGTTTGGGGCTAGCGGGATGGTCAAATGAGCAGTTCTTC
TRBV7-5,TRBJ2-2,.,.,CASSLGIWNTGELFF,TGTGCCAGCAGCTTAGGTATTTGGAACACCGGGGAGCTGTTTTTT
TRBV6-8,TRBJ1-4,TRBD1,.,CASRSTRSGGLREEKLFF,TGTGCCAGCAGATCCACTCGATCAGGGGGCTTAAGGGAGGAAAAACTGTTTTTT
TRBV11-3,TRBJ2-7,TRBD2,few,CASSSAGTSGSEQYF,TGTGCCAGCAGTTCCGCCGGGACTAGCGGGAGCGAGCAGTACTTC
TRBV11-3,TRBJ2-7,TRBD2,hyperexpanded,CASSSQREGGYEQYF,TGTGCCAGCAGCTCCCAGCGGGAGGGGGGATACGAGCAGTACTTC
TRBV6-8,TRBJ1-4,TRBD1,.,CASSRQPGQGGEKLFF,TGTGCCAGCAGTCGACAGCCGGGACAGGGTGGTGAAAAACTGTTTTTT
TRBV11-3,TRBJ2-5,TRBD1,.,CASSLRDRRGETQYF,TGTGCCAGCAGCCTCCGGGACAGGAGGGGAGAGACCCAGTACTTC
TRBV14,TRBJ1-1,.,few,CASSPSGSANTEAFF,TGTGCCAGCAGCCCCTCCGGGTCGGCGAACACTGAAGCTTTCTTT
TRBV11-3,TRBJ2-7,TRBD1,.,CASSLVGTGDQYEQYF,TGTGCCAGCAGCTTGGTGGGGACAGGGGATCAGTACGAGCAGTACTTC
TRBV11-3,TRBJ2-1,TRBD2,.,CASSISRGDNEQFF,TGTGCCAGCAGTATAAGTCGGGGGGATAATGAGCAGTTCTTC
TRBV11-3,TRBJ2-1,TRBD1,.,CASSLRDRVSNEQFF,TGTGCCAGCAGCTTAAGGGACAGGGTCAGCAATGAGCAGTTCTTC
TRBV29-1,TRBJ2-7,.,.,CSVAQGLGYEQYF,TGCAGCGTTGCCCAAGGACTGGGCTACGAGCAGTACTTC
TRBV6-8,TRBJ1-3,TRBD1,.,CATMKVQGIGSGNTIYF,TGTGCCACCATGAAGGTACAGGGGATTGGTAGTGGAAACACCATATATTTT